Shown below are 15 T cell receptor beta chains from a single sample sequenced in a study of response to subunit inactivated influenza vaccine. TCRdb called the RT-PCR reads again in MiXCR, with one record for every CDR3 protein. The data show about 830,000 distinct CDR3 sequences, around a sixth seen once. The sequencing here drew on PBMCs from blood, taken less than 6 days after vaccination. The receptors here all came from a man in his forties or fifties who received an inactivated influenza vaccine.

The chain carries TRBV7-2 and TRBJ2-5; D is unclear. CDR3 size: 15 residues. Germline CDR1 is SGHTA and CDR2 is FQGNSA. V was trimmed by 1 base and J by 0 bases, leaving 9 bases between them. In DNA, the CDR3 is TGTGCCAGCAGCTTAGGAGTCCTGTACCAAGAGACCCAGTACTTC. Translating gives CASSLGVLYQETQYF.

Points on this clonotype: Given a much more abundant clone one base away, this may be a read error. The V call is TRBV29-1, the J call TRBJ1-3; D is unresolved. CDR1 and CDR2 from the germline V gene are SQVTM and ANQGSEA. This CDR3 is built from 11 residues. Trimming left V 4 bases short and J 5 bases short, with 6 bases between. The CDR3 reads CSVGHRNTIYF. CDR3 nucleotide sequence: TGCAGCGTTGGTCACAGAAACACCATATATTTT.

This chain joins TRBV12-3 or TRBV12-4 and TRBJ1-1, with 8 positions matching TRBD1. This CDR3 region has 12 residues. Trimming took 6 bases from V and 6 from J; bases not matched to a gene: 3. The CDR3, as DNA: TGTGCCAGCAGCCCAGGGGGCTCTGAAGCTTTCTTT. This encodes CASSPGGSEAFF.

The genes are TRBV11-2 and TRBJ2-2, with D possibly TRBD1 on 5 matching bases. CDR3 length equals 13 residues. Germline V gives CDR1 SGHAT, CDR2 FQNNGV. V lost 5 bases to trimming and J lost 3 bases, with 7 bases between them. For the CDR3, the DNA is TGTGCCAGCAGCCGCAGGGACACCGGGGAGCTGTTTTTT. Amino acids: CASSRRDTGELFF.

This chain links TRBV6-4 with TRBJ2-1; D gene unclear. Trimming removed 3 bases at V and 0 bases at J, with 12 bases between. CDR3 length: 16 residues. Germline V gene data show CDR1 as MRHNA and CDR2 as SNTAGT. CDR3 amino acids: CASSDFGPSSYNEQFF. Written as DNA, the CDR3 is TGTGCCAGCAGTGATTTTGGCCCAAGCTCCTACAATGAGCAGTTCTTC.

Only a few counts were recorded for this clonotype. V is TRBV2 and J is TRBJ1-2; D unresolved. Germline V gene sequence: CDR1 SNHLY, CDR2 FYNNEI. V shed 7 bases and J shed 4 bases, with 13 bases lying between them. CDR3 length: 13 residues. CDR3 sequence: CASKPPGVYGYTF. The CDR3 DNA reads as TGTGCCAGCAAACCCCCGGGAGTCTATGGCTACACCTTC.

The chain recombines TRBV6-1 with TRBJ2-5; 11 nucleotides match TRBD2. The junction had 7 bases not matched to a gene; V was cut back by 5 bases and J by 5 bases. The CDR3 spans 15 residues. From germline, CDR1 is MNHNS and CDR2 SASEGT. The CDR3 region has the DNA TGTGCCAGCAGTACGGGACTAGCGGCCCTGGAGACCCAGTACTTC. This sequence encodes CASSTGLAALETQYF.

The chain has TRBV7-2 and TRBJ2-5; maybe TRBD2 (5 bases). The CDR3 consists of 15 residues. Between the trimmed V and J ends, which lost 0 bases and 2 bases, there was a span of 10 bases. Germline CDR1 and CDR2: SGHTA and FQGNSA. The CDR3 bases are TGTGCCAGCAGCTTAGCGCCGGGAAAACAAGAGACCCAGTACTTC. Translating gives CASSLAPGKQETQYF.

This chain connects TRBV9 to TRBJ2-5, with D perhaps TRBD1 or TRBD2 (5 bases each). This CDR3 is built from 14 residues. V was pared by 3 bases and J by 7 bases, with 16 bases between. CDR1 is SGDLS and CDR2 is YYNGEE in the germline V gene. Here the CDR3 reads CASSAGPTTGTQYF. In DNA form, the CDR3 reads TGTGCCAGCAGCGCGGGGCCAACCACAGGGACCCAGTACTTC.

In this sample, this clonotype turned up a few times. This rearrangement joins TRBV6-5 to TRBJ2-5; 9 nucleotides line up with TRBD2. V shed 0 bases and J 5 bases; nucleotides not matched to a gene: 10. The CDR3 consists of 17 residues. Germline V gene data show CDR1 as MNHEY and CDR2 as SVGAGI. In DNA, the CDR3 is TGTGCCAGCAGTTACTCAGAGACTAGCGGACCGGGGGAGACCCAGTACTTC. Its translation is CASSYSETSGPGETQYF.

The chain's CDR3 is CACEPGQSYEQYF. The CDR3 DNA reads TGTGCCTGCGAACCGGGACAGAGCTACGAGCAGTACTTC. The rearrangement uses TRBV30 and TRBJ2-7, with 7 bases fitting TRBD1. CDR1 GTSNPN and CDR2 SVGIG come from the germline V gene (reference sequence). V lost 6 bases and J lost 3; bases outside the gene matches: 8. The CDR3 length is 13 residues.

The chain has TRBV10-3 and TRBJ2-1; D gene unclear. Germline CDR1 reads ENHRY; CDR2 reads SYGVKD. This CDR3 contains 12 residues. Trimming took off 2 bases at V and 8 bases at J, with 7 bases between the two ends. The CDR3, as DNA: TGTGCCATCAGTGAGGCGTCCCATGAGCAGTTCTTC. This translates into CAISEASHEQFF.

The rearrangement joins TRBV4-3 to TRBJ2-4, with 7 bases fitting TRBD1. The CDR3 loop spans 15 amino acids. J was trimmed by 9 bases and V by 2 bases; bases with no gene match: 10. Germline CDR1 LGHNA, CDR2 YSLEER. CDR3 in DNA: TGCGCCAGCAGCCAACTGACAGGGAGTCTCGGCATTCAGTACTTC. This sequence encodes CASSQLTGSLGIQYF.

This clonotype turned up a few times. The J gene is TRBJ2-7, the V gene TRBV10-3; 9 nucleotides agree with TRBD2. This CDR3 is built from 17 residues. V lost 0 bases and J lost 5; bases outside the gene matches: 11. Germline values: CDR1 ENHRY, CDR2 SYGVKD. In nucleotides, the CDR3 is TGTGCCATCAGTGAGTCGGGGGCTAGCGGGATGTCGGACGAGCAGTACTTC. It codes for CAISESGASGMSDEQYF.

This chain uses TRBV20-1 with TRBJ1-2; D not resolved. Deletions cut 6 bases from V and 8 bases from J, with 22 bases between. Germline CDR1 DFQATT, CDR2 SNEGSKA (reference sequence). This CDR3 contains 14 residues. The CDR3 loop is CSAPSSSASTGYTF. The CDR3 DNA is TGCAGTGCCCCTTCTTCCTCTGCCTCGACCGGCTACACCTTC.